This T cell receptor (beta chain) was identified in a study of T cell responses to AZD1222 COVID-19 vaccine. Study-level points and caveats: It was only a handful of AZD1222 recipients who were seropositive at baseline. The donor group comprised mostly white British people and more females; the analysis possibly underestimated clonal diversity. A rise in Spike-specific TCR breadth and depth followed two AZD1222 doses. At 160-218 and 743-854, vaccine-associated CD4 TCRs were dominant, and they spanned spike.

CDR3 size: 12 residues. Trimming shortened V by 5 bases and J by 8 bases, and 12 bases separated the two germline ends. This clone was picked up a small number of times. Antigen unknown. Here immunoSEQ multiplex PCR was the method, and the copy in TCRdb shows in-frame clones only, minus some. The table has 250,000 to 300,000 clones, almost 95% seen once. This receptor was obtained from an adult who received the AZD1222 COVID-19 vaccine. Sequenced material: peripheral blood, taken 28 days after the second AZD1222 dose. V gene TRBV12-3 or TRBV12-4 combines with J gene TRBJ1-2, with TRBD1 as a possible D gene (6 bases). Here the CDR3 reads CASSNSGVGYTF. In DNA form, the CDR3 reads TGTGCCAGCAGTAATTCAGGGGTCGGCTACACCTTC.